The next 12 T cell receptor beta chains were all read from a single sample in a study of shared clonotypes between healthy human individuals. Measured with immunoSEQ multiplex PCR; TCRdb has only the in-frame clones, and not every one. Of about 600,000 clones in the sample, around 97% were seen once. The sequenced sample consisted of naive CD4+ T cells sorted from blood. Subset of the sample: CD45RA+ positively selected. The source of these receptors is a woman aged 25 to 45 in good health.

The gene calls are TRBV27 and TRBJ2-5; D gene ambiguous. TRBJ2-7 explains the end of the DNA better; the J call may be wrong. This CDR3 has 15 amino acids. Germline loops: CDR1 MNHEY, CDR2 SMNVEV (reference sequence). The CDR3 nucleotides read TGTGCCAGCAGTTTGATGGCCCCCGGCTACTACGAGCAGTACTTC. Encoded protein: CASSLMAPGYYEQYF.

The chain uses TRBV28 and TRBJ2-1; 7 bases map to TRBD2. CDR1 MDHEN and CDR2 SYDVKM come from the germline V gene. Losses at the gene ends were 6 bases for V and 9 bases for J; bases not matched to a gene: 8. CDR3 length: 13 residues. In DNA, the CDR3 is TGTGCCAGCAGCCCCGGGGGGAGGGGTGAGCAGTTCTTC. This encodes CASSPGGRGEQFF.

The CDR3 spells CASTRGQGWTQPQHF. DNA of the CDR3: TGTGCCAGTACTCGAGGGCAGGGGTGGACTCAGCCCCAGCATTTT. V usage is TRBV19 and J usage is TRBJ1-5, with D tentatively TRBD1 (6 bases). The V gene lost 7 bases and the J gene lost 6 bases, with 19 bases spanning the gap. CDR1 and CDR2 (germline): LNHDA, SQIVND (reference sequence). The CDR3 covers 15 residues.

V usage is TRBV5-1 and J usage is TRBJ2-1; 7 nucleotides line up with TRBD2. This CDR3 is built from 15 residues. Germline assignment: CDR1 SGHRS and CDR2 YFSETQ. V lost 4 bases, J lost 2 bases, and 6 bases stayed unmatched. CDR3 amino acids: CASSILADAYNEQFF. In DNA, the CDR3 is TGCGCCAGCAGCATCCTAGCGGACGCCTACAATGAGCAGTTCTTC.

The rearrangement uses TRBV29-1 and TRBJ2-5; D may be TRBD1 (5 bases). The V end was cut by 7 bases, the J end by 11 bases, with 20 bases between. Germline CDR1 SQVTM, CDR2 ANQGSEA. The length of the CDR3 is 12 residues. CDR3 DNA sequence: TGCAGCGCCGGCTTGGCCCAGGGTGTGCAGTACTTC. Translation: CSAGLAQGVQYF.

This clone was detected only once. The V gene is TRBV10-3, the J gene TRBJ1-2; TRBD1 aligns across 7 bases. This CDR3 contains 14 residues. Germline V gene sequence: CDR1 ENHRY, CDR2 SYGVKD. With V trimmed by 4 bases and J by 9 bases, 11 bases remained unmatched. CDR3 sequence reads: CAISGRQGRSRYTF. The CDR3 nucleotides read TGTGCCATCAGTGGTAGACAGGGCCGATCGCGCTACACCTTC.

V gene TRBV18 combines with J gene TRBJ2-2, with D tentatively TRBD2 (5 bases). This CDR3 is 15 amino acids long. Germline V gives CDR1 KGHSH, CDR2 LQKENI. V dropped 1 base and J dropped 3 bases, with 9 bases sitting between them. For the CDR3, the DNA is TGTGCCAGCTCACCACAACGGGATCACACCGGGGAGCTGTTTTTT. It encodes CASSPQRDHTGELFF.

The sample holds one count of this clone. The chain carries TRBV28 and TRBJ1-2, with D possibly matching TRBD1 (5 bases). The germline gives CDR1 MDHEN, CDR2 SYDVKM. There are 15 residues in the CDR3. V was shortened by 3 bases and J by 3 bases, with 14 bases between the two germline ends. In DNA form, the CDR3 reads TGTGCCAGCAGTTTCTCGACAGCCGGGGACTATGGCTACACCTTC. Encoded protein: CASSFSTAGDYGYTF.

As for this clone: One end of the junction fails to match germline, which may point to a read error. This sequence joins TRBV30 and TRBJ1-3; D is ambiguous. Germline V gene sequence: CDR1 GTSNPN, CDR2 SVGIG (reference sequence). CDR3 size: 13 residues. DNA of the CDR3: TGTGCCTGGAGTCGCACAGCTGGTAACACCATATATTTT. This encodes CAWSRTAGNTIYF.

The gene calls are TRBV28 and TRBJ2-6, with a tentative D call TRBD1 (6 bases). CDR1 and CDR2 from the germline V gene are MDHEN and SYDVKM. V gave up 4 bases and J gave up 2 bases, with 6 bases separating them. The CDR3 contains 14 residues. CDR3 amino acids: CASSSGAGANVLTF. CDR3 DNA: TGTGCCAGCAGTTCAGGGGCTGGGGCCAACGTCCTGACTTTC. The full variable domain, in which reference TRBV28 and TRBJ2-6 provide the parts outside the CDR3, is DVKVTQSSRYLVKRTGEKVFLECVQDMDHENMFWYRQDPGLGLRLIYFSYDVKMKEKGDIPEGYSVSREKKERFSLILESASTNQTSMYLCASSSGAGANVLTFGAGSRLTVL.

This chain uses TRBV2 with TRBJ2-5; 14 nucleotides line up with TRBD2. Germline-derived CDR1 and CDR2 are SNHLY and FYNNEI. The length of the CDR3 is 18 residues. V shed 11 bases and J 10 bases; nucleotides not matched to a gene: 24. CDR3: CASAASGTSGRKRGGQYF. The CDR3 region has the DNA TGTGCCTCCGCGGCCAGCGGGACTAGCGGGAGAAAGCGGGGGGGCCAGTACTTC.

The chain joins TRBV6-1 to TRBJ1-1; D unresolved. Trimming shortened V by 1 base and J by 8 bases, and 11 bases separated the two germline ends. Germline CDR1 reads MNHNS; CDR2 reads SASEGT. This CDR3 is 13 amino acids long. CDR3 loop: CASSEEEWREAFF. In DNA, the CDR3 is TGTGCCAGCAGTGAAGAGGAGTGGAGGGAAGCTTTCTTT.